The clone carrying this T cell receptor beta chain turned up a few times. Its antigen remains unidentified. This entry comes from a study of cytomegalovirus exposure and HLA in healthy donors. Study-wide results and caveats: Previous analysis showed most TCR beta V segments were productive about 90% or about 30% of the time.

The germline V gene encodes CDR1 SGHDT and CDR2 YYEEEE. V lost 4 bases, J lost 9 bases, and 11 bases stayed unmatched. This CDR3 contains 16 residues. PCR employed 60 Vbeta and 13 Jbeta primers. This table comes from immunoSEQ multiplex PCR, and its TCRdb copy is limited to in-frame clones, with some not included. Here the sample spans 150,000 or so clones, 70% to 80% being singletons. The receptor's source is a man between 40 and 49 years old in good health and CMV-seronegative. This chain links TRBV5-6 with TRBJ2-1, with 12 nucleotides matching TRBD2. Input material: PBMCs. The CDR3 spells CASSPGLAGIRAEQFF. The CDR3 nucleotides are TGTGCCAGCAGCCCTGGACTAGCGGGAATAAGGGCTGAGCAGTTCTTC.